This entry features one TCR beta chain sequence. The sample is drawn from a study of blood T cell repertoires in COVID-19. Overall study context: Sources were T cells, B-cell-depleted T cells, or PBMCs; the material itself was cDNA or gDNA.

Per the authors' pipeline: Using reference gene primer amplification, nucleated cell counts were estimated. TCRdb keeps only in-frame clones here, not all; method: immunoSEQ multiplex PCR. The V and J calls and clone size are taken from that table; D and trimming were inferred from the DNA. The sample carries roughly 120,000 clones, 75% to 80% recorded once. CDR3 length equals 13 residues. Germline V gives CDR1 SEHNR, CDR2 FQNEAQ (reference sequence). Trimming took 2 bases from V and 7 from J, leaving 12 bases between them. This chain joins TRBV7-9 and TRBJ2-7; D unclear. This receptor was identified in a woman over 75 with active or convalescent COVID-19. Specimen: peripheral blood. The CDR3 nucleotides read TGTGCCAGCAGCTTACAGGAATCTTCGGAGCAGTACTTC. Translated, it gives CASSLQESSEQYF.